The present T cell receptor (beta chain) was sequenced within a study of blood T cell repertoires in COVID-19. Background on the study: Acute and convalescent COVID-19 samples came from the United States, Italy and Spain. In each case, the material was cDNA or gDNA derived from T cells, B-cell-depleted T cells, or PBMCs.

In the original workflow: Reference gene primers were amplified, and this amplification served to estimate nucleated cell counts. Using immunoSEQ multiplex PCR, the repertoire was profiled, and TCRdb retains in-frame clones only, with some absent. The DNA gave D and trimming, while V, J and clone size come from that table. The table lists more than 85,000 clones, roughly 83% of them singletons, with around a sixth in the top ten. Trimming pared 3 bases from V and 4 bases from J, leaving 6 bases between. Germline assignment: CDR1 LNHDA and CDR2 SQIVND (reference sequence). The CDR3 spans 12 residues. This chain uses TRBV19 with TRBJ2-5; unclear D gene. The sample taken for sequencing was peripheral blood. This clonotype was sampled from a woman in her sixties with acute or convalescent COVID-19. CDR3 protein: CASSIFGETQYF. Written as DNA, the CDR3 is TGTGCCAGTAGTATCTTCGGAGAGACCCAGTACTTC.